This entry describes one TCR beta chain. This table comes from immunoSEQ multiplex PCR, and its TCRdb copy is limited to in-frame clones, with some not included. The sample has about 85,000 clones, around 94% seen once; the top ten hold about 0.39%. The data were taken from a study of technical replicates of blood from several donors. Germline V CDR1 and CDR2: MNHNS, SASEGT. This CDR3 region has 15 residues. The J segment lost 1 base and the V segment lost 6 bases, leaving 1 base of the junction unmatched. The sequencing sample was made of T cells isolated from PBMCs. V and J are TRBV6-1 and TRBJ2-3; 13 bases agree with TRBD2. The TCR originated in a human donor in good health. CDR3 loop: CASSTSGRGTDTQYF. The CDR3 region has the DNA TGTGCCAGCAGCACTAGCGGGAGGGGCACAGATACGCAGTATTTT.